This TCR beta chain was profiled in a study of identical twins. For this clonotype: Its antigen is not known.

Whole-study results and caveats: Twins' excess sharing was less marked for out-of-frame beta sequences.

TCRdb re-derived calls from the 5' RACE reads in MiXCR, one entry per CDR3 protein. The sample lists just under 650,000 distinct CDR3 sequences; roughly 7.2% were seen once. This CDR3 has 16 residues. V lost 1 base, J lost 7 bases, and 10 bases stayed unmatched. Germline CDR1 SGHVS, CDR2 FQNEAQ. This same sample was also part of a study on yellow fever vaccine responses in identical twins.

This sequence joins TRBV7-8 and TRBJ2-5, with 9 bases lining up with TRBD2. Material: PBMCs. The TCR originated in a woman younger than 35 in good health. Here the CDR3 reads CASSLGETSGLRTQYF. The DNA for the CDR3 is TGTGCCAGCAGCTTAGGGGAGACTAGCGGACTTAGGACCCAGTACTTC.